These 11 T cell receptor beta chains were all obtained from the same sample, sequenced in a study of blood T cell repertoires in COVID-19. The table came from immunoSEQ multiplex PCR; TCRdb's copy has only in-frame clones and leaves some out. In the table there are some 250,000 clones, about nine tenths of which are singletons. Sequenced: PBMCs or T cells enriched from blood (not recorded which). These TCRs come from a human donor in a cohort exposed to, infected with or recovered from COVID-19 (not recorded which). The donor label of this sample is uncertain.

This rearrangement joins TRBV19 to TRBJ1-5; no clear D gene. Deletions cut 3 bases from V and 4 bases from J, with 7 bases between. Germline V CDR1 and CDR2: LNHDA, SQIVND (reference sequence). This CDR3 is 13 amino acids long. The CDR3 nucleotides are TGTGCCAGTAGTATGAGCAGGAATCAGCCCCAGCATTTT. Residues: CASSMSRNQPQHF.

The chain combines TRBV5-4 with TRBJ2-3; 7 nucleotides line up with TRBD1. Germline CDR1 SGHNT, CDR2 YYREEE (reference sequence). V dropped 0 bases and J dropped 2; count of bases not matched to a gene: 3. The CDR3 extends over 15 amino acids. In nucleotides, the CDR3 is TGTGCCAGCAGCTTGGGAGGGGGCTTCACAGATACGCAGTATTTT. This translates into CASSLGGGFTDTQYF.

The chain links TRBV9 to TRBJ1-1; weak D call: TRBD1 (6 bases). Germline-derived CDR1 and CDR2 are SGDLS and YYNGEE. The CDR3 is 18 amino acids. The V end lost 4 bases, the J end lost 4 bases, and 26 bases lay between the germline ends. The CDR3 DNA is TGTGCCAGCAGCCCTCTTACGTTGGGGGCGAGGGTGGGCACTGAAGCTTTCTTT. Translating gives CASSPLTLGARVGTEAFF.

This clone was seen just once. The V and J genes are TRBV19 and TRBJ2-2; TRBD2 is a possible D gene (5 bases). This CDR3 spans 17 amino acids. V lost 2 bases and J lost 3, with 16 bases in between. Germline CDR1 LNHDA, CDR2 SQIVND (reference sequence). CDR3 bases: TGTGCCAGTAGTATACGGAGAAGAGGGTCTCACACCGGGGAGCTGTTTTTT. Encoded protein: CASSIRRRGSHTGELFF.

The chain employs TRBV6-5 and TRBJ2-7, with a tentative D call TRBD1 (5 bases). This CDR3 comprises 15 residues. With 2 bases removed from V and 3 bases from J, the gap between germline ends came to 14 bases. Per the germline V gene, CDR1 is MNHEY and CDR2 is SVGAGI. The CDR3 sequence: CASSYGASLLYEQYF. In nucleotides, the CDR3 is TGTGCCAGCAGTTACGGGGCTAGTCTACTCTACGAGCAGTACTTC.

The genes are TRBV5-6 and TRBJ2-7; unclear D gene. This CDR3 contains 14 residues. V lost 0 bases to trimming and J lost 4 bases, with 11 bases between them. Germline assignment: CDR1 SGHDT and CDR2 YYEEEE. The CDR3 coding sequence is TGTGCCAGCAGCTTGGGAGGCATAGCTTACGAGCAGTACTTC. It codes for CASSLGGIAYEQYF. Looking up the rest from reference TRBV5-6 and TRBJ2-7 gives the full variable domain: DAGVTQSPTHLIKTRGQQVTLRCSPKSGHDTVSWYQQALGQGPQFIFQYYEEEERQRGNFPDRFSGHQFPNYSSELNVNALLLGDSALYLCASSLGGIAYEQYFGPGTRLTVT.

The chain recombines TRBV5-1 with TRBJ1-6; D remains ambiguous. Germline values: CDR1 SGHRS, CDR2 YFSETQ. Trimming removed 0 bases from V and 8 bases from J, with 15 bases in between. The CDR3 runs to 16 residues. In DNA, the CDR3 is TGCGCCAGCAGCTTGGGGCCCACAACCCCGCATTCACCCCTCCACTTT. It codes for CASSLGPTTPHSPLHF. Looking up the rest from reference TRBV5-1 and TRBJ1-6 gives the full variable domain: KAGVTQTPRYLIKTRGQQVTLSCSPISGHRSVSWYQQTPGQGLQFLFEYFSETQRNKGNFPGRFSGRQFSNSRSEMNVSTLELGDSALYLCASSLGPTTPHSPLHFGNGTRLTVT.

This chain joins TRBV2 and TRBJ1-1; D perhaps matches TRBD1 (5 bases). The CDR3 spans 14 residues. V lost 6 bases, J lost 3 bases, and 14 bases lay in between. Per the germline V gene, CDR1 is SNHLY and CDR2 is FYNNEI. CDR3 loop: CASSGDGGDTEAFF. The CDR3 DNA follows: TGTGCCAGCAGCGGGGACGGAGGGGACACTGAAGCTTTCTTT.

The V and J genes are TRBV2 and TRBJ1-3; D uncertain. Germline CDR1 and CDR2: SNHLY and FYNNEI. The CDR3 covers 15 residues. The V end lost 4 bases, the J end lost 4 bases, and 14 bases lay between the germline ends. CDR3 DNA: TGTGCCAGCAGTGGAGAATCCGTCCGGGGAAACACCATATATTTT. Its protein product is CASSGESVRGNTIYF.

This clone was observed once. The chain uses TRBV27 and TRBJ2-2; D not certain. V dropped 0 bases and J dropped 6 bases, with 2 bases sitting between them. CDR3 length equals 12 residues. Germline V CDR1 and CDR2: MNHEY, SMNVEV (reference sequence). CDR3 loop: CASSLSAGELFF. CDR3 coding DNA: TGTGCCAGCAGTTTATCCGCCGGGGAGCTGTTTTTT.

Note on this clone: Other DNA sequences of this sample code for an identical CDR3. The chain employs TRBV5-5 and TRBJ2-7; tentatively, D is TRBD2 (5 bases). The germline V and J ends were trimmed by 0 bases and 2 bases, with 6 bases remaining between them. CDR1 and CDR2 (germline): SGHKS, YYEKEE (reference sequence). This CDR3 has 13 amino acids. In DNA, the CDR3 is TGTGCCAGCAGCTTGGCCGGGACCTACGAGCAGTACTTC. Amino acids: CASSLAGTYEQYF.